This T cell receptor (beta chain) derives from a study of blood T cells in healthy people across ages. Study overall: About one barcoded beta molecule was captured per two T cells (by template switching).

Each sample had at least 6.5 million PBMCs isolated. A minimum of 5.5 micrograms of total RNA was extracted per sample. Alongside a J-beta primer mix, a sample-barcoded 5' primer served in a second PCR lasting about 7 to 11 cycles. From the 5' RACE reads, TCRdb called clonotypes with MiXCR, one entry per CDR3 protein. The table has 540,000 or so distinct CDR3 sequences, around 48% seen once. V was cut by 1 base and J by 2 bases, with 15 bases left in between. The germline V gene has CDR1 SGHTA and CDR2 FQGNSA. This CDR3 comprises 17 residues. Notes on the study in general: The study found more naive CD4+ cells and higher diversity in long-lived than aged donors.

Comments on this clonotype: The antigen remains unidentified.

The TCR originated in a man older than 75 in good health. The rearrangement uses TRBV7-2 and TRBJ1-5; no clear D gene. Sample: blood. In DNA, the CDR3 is TGTGCCAGCAGCTTAGGGCTAAGGGTTGGGGGCAATCAGCCCCAGCATTTT. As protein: CASSLGLRVGGNQPQHF.